Below, 28 T cell receptor beta chains from the same sample are listed, as sequenced in a study of T cell clonotyping in hematopoietic cell transplantation. Clones were read by immunoSEQ multiplex PCR, and TCRdb kept only the in-frame ones, dropping some. The repertoire has 10,000 or so clones, around four fifths of them found once; the top ten carry under 9%. The starting material was PBMCs, obtained 30 days after allogeneic stem cell transplant. These receptors all come from a female patient between 40 and 50 years old who had an allogeneic stem cell transplant from a related donor, so T cells may come from the graft donor. Some clones in this sample may be carry-over from other donors' samples.

This clone was seen only a few times. V is TRBV4-3 and J is TRBJ2-1, with 8 bases identical to TRBD2. This CDR3 spans 17 amino acids. Germline assignment: CDR1 LGHNA and CDR2 YSLEER. V was pared by 2 bases and J by 4 bases, with 10 bases of the junction left unmatched. The CDR3 loop is CASSQSAKRESYNEQFF. The CDR3 DNA reads as TGCGCCAGCAGCCAATCGGCAAAGCGGGAGAGTTACAATGAGCAGTTCTTC.

The chain recombines TRBV6-1 with TRBJ2-2; no clear D. Germline V CDR1 and CDR2: MNHNS, SASEGT. The CDR3 contains 14 residues. V was shortened by 7 bases and J by 3 bases, with 12 bases between the two germline ends. The CDR3 here is CASIPGQYTGELFF. Here the CDR3 DNA reads TGTGCCAGCATCCCTGGGCAGTACACCGGGGAGCTGTTTTTT.

In its sample, this clone is medium-sized. The V and J genes are TRBV19 and TRBJ1-4; the D is unclear. The CDR3 sequence is 14 residues long. V lost 2 bases, J lost 8 bases, and 12 bases lay in between. Germline V gene lookup returns CDR1 LNHDA and CDR2 SQIVND (reference sequence). The CDR3 nucleotides are TGTGCCAGTAGTATATCCTCAATCGGGGAAAAACTGTTTTTT. Translated, it gives CASSISSIGEKLFF.

Judged by abundance, this clone is large. This chain uses TRBV30 with TRBJ1-1; 10 positions agree with TRBD1. The CDR3 has 16 amino acids. The germline V gene has CDR1 GTSNPN and CDR2 SVGIG (reference sequence). V lost 2 bases and J lost 3; bases outside the gene matches: 9. CDR3 amino acids: CAWSTGTGDWYTEAFF. CDR3 DNA sequence: TGTGCCTGGAGTACCGGGACAGGGGATTGGTACACTGAAGCTTTCTTT.

This chain connects TRBV2 to TRBJ1-2; D is perhaps TRBD1 (6 bases). The germline V gene encodes CDR1 SNHLY and CDR2 FYNNEI. V was trimmed by 4 bases and J by 4 bases, leaving 13 bases between them. This CDR3 has 14 amino acids. The DNA of the CDR3 is TGTGCCAGCAGTGCTTCGACAGGAGCCTATGGCTACACCTTC. Amino acid sequence: CASSASTGAYGYTF.

The chain couples TRBV2 to TRBJ2-1, with a possible D match to TRBD2 (5 bases). The ends were cut back, 6 bases at V and 8 bases at J, with 14 bases in the middle. The CDR3 is 13 residues long. CDR1 is SNHLY and CDR2 is FYNNEI in the germline V gene. The CDR3 DNA reads as TGTGCCAGCAGGGTGACCCCGGACTATGAGCAGTTCTTC. Protein product: CASRVTPDYEQFF.

This clone was seen a single time. This rearrangement joins TRBV19 to TRBJ2-2; TRBD1 aligns across 7 bases. With V trimmed by 4 bases and J by 0 bases, 2 bases remained unmatched. CDR1 is LNHDA, CDR2 SQIVND, per germline (reference sequence). The CDR3 covers 15 residues. CDR3 residues: CASSKTGTNTGELFF. The CDR3 coding sequence is TGTGCCAGTAGTAAGACAGGGACGAACACCGGGGAGCTGTTTTTT. Full variable domain (outside the CDR3, taken from reference TRBV19 and TRBJ2-2): DGGITQSPKYLFRKEGQNVTLSCEQNLNHDAMYWYRQDPGQGLRLIYYSQIVNDFQKGDIAEGYSVSREKKESFPLTVTSAQKNPTAFYLCASSKTGTNTGELFFGEGSRLTVL.

This chain joins TRBV6-5 and TRBJ2-7, with D possibly TRBD1 on 5 matching bases. CDR1 and CDR2 (germline): MNHEY, SVGAGI. This CDR3 contains 15 residues. Trimming removed 5 bases from V and 6 bases from J, with 20 bases in between. CDR3 loop: CASSNPPAGIGEQYF. DNA of the CDR3: TGTGCCAGCAGTAACCCACCGGCAGGGATAGGCGAGCAGTACTTC.

The rearrangement links TRBV5-5 to TRBJ1-2; 8 bases align to TRBD1. Germline CDR1 and CDR2: SGHKS and YYEKEE (reference sequence). This CDR3 has 15 amino acids. V lost 0 bases, J lost 3 bases, and 4 bases stayed unmatched. This CDR3 reads CASSLVYRGDYGYTF. For the CDR3, the DNA is TGTGCCAGCAGCTTGGTATACAGGGGGGACTATGGCTACACCTTC.

J is TRBJ2-5 and V is TRBV6-6; possibly TRBD1 or TRBD2 for D (5 bases each). There are 15 residues in the CDR3. In germline, CDR1 is MNHNY, CDR2 SVGAGI (reference sequence). Trimming took off 2 bases at V and 2 bases at J, with 12 bases between the two ends. This CDR3 reads CASSYPPGRQETQYF. CDR3 coding DNA: TGTGCCAGCAGTTACCCTCCGGGACGTCAAGAGACCCAGTACTTC.

The chain joins TRBV27 to TRBJ2-5, with a weak D call TRBD1 (7 bases). Germline CDR1 is MNHEY and CDR2 is SMNVEV (reference sequence). This CDR3 comprises 17 residues. Trimming left V 4 bases short and J 0 bases short, with 18 bases between. This CDR3 reads CASSSTPRDSYQETQYF. CDR3 nucleotide sequence: TGTGCCAGCAGTTCGACACCGCGGGACAGCTACCAAGAGACCCAGTACTTC.

The chain combines TRBV27 with TRBJ1-4; D possibly corresponds to TRBD1 (5 bases). The CDR3 is made up of 14 amino acids. Germline V gene lookup returns CDR1 MNHEY and CDR2 SMNVEV (reference sequence). Deletions cut 6 bases from V and 7 bases from J, with 15 bases between. The chain's CDR3 is CASRTRGWGEKLFF. As DNA, the CDR3 is TGTGCCAGCAGAACCCGGGGGTGGGGTGAAAAACTGTTTTTT.

The rearrangement uses TRBV19 and TRBJ2-3; D remains unclear. The length of the CDR3 is 13 residues. Trimming left V 7 bases short and J 2 bases short, with 10 bases between. CDR1 LNHDA and CDR2 SQIVND come from the germline V gene (reference sequence). The CDR3 spells CASKITPTDTQYF. CDR3 nucleotide sequence: TGTGCCAGTAAGATAACACCCACAGATACGCAGTATTTT.

This clone has only a few counts. The V gene is TRBV19, the J gene TRBJ2-5; D call uncertain. Germline CDR1 reads LNHDA; CDR2 reads SQIVND (reference sequence). Deletions cut 0 bases from V and 4 bases from J, with 6 bases between. CDR3 length: 13 amino acids. The CDR3 is CASSIDLGETQYF. DNA for the CDR3: TGTGCCAGTAGTATAGATCTAGGAGAGACCCAGTACTTC.

The CDR3 loop reads CASSTTGGLPQHF. The CDR3 DNA reads as TGTGCCAGCAGCACGACTGGGGGTCTGCCCCAGCATTTT. V is TRBV5-6 and J is TRBJ1-5; D possibly corresponds to TRBD1 (5 bases). The V and J ends lost 4 bases and 9 bases respectively, with 14 bases between them. Germline loops: CDR1 SGHDT, CDR2 YYEEEE. The CDR3 covers 13 residues.

A word on this clone: Other DNA sequences in this specimen translate into the identical CDR3. The V gene is TRBV7-6, the J gene TRBJ2-1, with D perhaps matching TRBD2 (5 bases). The V and J ends lost 5 bases and 7 bases respectively, with 9 bases between them. Germline values: CDR1 SGHVS, CDR2 FNYEAQ. The CDR3 covers 12 residues. The CDR3: CASSPPGNEQFF. CDR3 coding DNA: TGTGCCAGCAGCCCCCCGGGGAATGAGCAGTTCTTC.

This chain connects TRBV7-2 to TRBJ2-7; D gene uncertain. The V end was cut by 3 bases, the J end by 2 bases, with 11 bases between. Looked up from germline, CDR1 is SGHTA and CDR2 is FQGNSA. This CDR3 is built from 14 residues. The DNA of the CDR3 is TGTGCCAGCAGCTTTAGTTCCAGCACCTACGAGCAGTACTTC. The encoded protein is CASSFSSSTYEQYF. The whole variable domain, remainder taken from reference TRBV7-2 and TRBJ2-7, is GAGVSQSPSNKVTEKGKDVELRCDPISGHTALYWYRQSLGQGLEFLIYFQGNSAPDKSGLPSDRFSAERTGGSVSTLTIQRTQQEDSAVYLCASSFSSSTYEQYFGPGTRLTVT.

The chain carries TRBV30 and TRBJ2-4; weak D call: TRBD1 (6 bases). The CDR3 sequence is 13 residues long. Germline-derived CDR1 and CDR2 are GTSNPN and SVGIG (reference sequence). Trimming took 0 bases from V and 6 from J, leaving 9 bases between them. The CDR3 reads CAWSVQGRNIQYF. CDR3 bases: TGTGCCTGGAGTGTACAGGGAAGAAACATTCAGTACTTC.

The chain recombines TRBV11-2 with TRBJ2-7; D unclear. Between the trimmed V and J ends, which lost 0 bases and 1 base, there was a span of 10 bases. The CDR3 is made up of 15 amino acids. Germline CDR1 reads SGHAT; CDR2 reads FQNNGV. CDR3 nucleotide sequence: TGTGCCAGCAGCTTAGATAAGGGCAGGTCCTACGAGCAGTACTTC. This encodes CASSLDKGRSYEQYF.

The chain links TRBV23-1 to TRBJ2-1; D possibly corresponds to TRBD1 (6 bases). TRBV23-1 belongs to the ORF category, with a function that is uncertain. The length of the CDR3 is 13 residues. Trimming left V 11 bases short and J 4 bases short, with 15 bases between. The CDR3: CAGQTGYYNEQFF. CDR3 coding DNA: TGCGCCGGCCAGACAGGATATTACAATGAGCAGTTCTTC.

V usage is TRBV14 and J usage is TRBJ1-2; possibly TRBD1 for D (5 bases). This CDR3 region has 13 residues. Germline V CDR1 and CDR2: SGHDN, FVKESK. V shed 1 base and J shed 4 bases, with 7 bases lying between them. CDR3 region: CASSQGQSYGYTF. Written as DNA, the CDR3 is TGTGCCAGCAGCCAAGGACAGTCCTATGGCTACACCTTC.

The chain employs TRBV27 and TRBJ1-1, with TRBD1 matching over 8 bases. Losses at the gene ends were 5 bases for V and 5 bases for J; bases not matched to a gene: 10. The CDR3 consists of 15 residues. Germline lookup yields CDR1 MNHEY and CDR2 SMNVEV (reference sequence). The CDR3 DNA reads as TGTGCCAGCAGTCCCTACCGAACAGGGGGGACTGAAGCTTTCTTT. Its protein product is CASSPYRTGGTEAFF.

This clone was counted between two and nine times. The chain has TRBV5-1 and TRBJ1-2; D might be TRBD1 (5 bases). The CDR3 totals 13 residues. Germline CDR1 SGHRS, CDR2 YFSETQ. Trimming cost V 4 bases and J 2 bases, with 9 bases left between them. CDR3 DNA: TGCGCCAGCAGCCCACGGGGCAACTATGGCTACACCTTC. Protein: CASSPRGNYGYTF.

This chain joins TRBV7-2 and TRBJ1-2; TRBD1 matches at 11 bases. The CDR3 totals 17 residues. The V segment lost 2 bases and the J segment 0 bases; nucleotides outside the gene matches: 5. CDR1 and CDR2 (germline): SGHTA, FQGNSA. CDR3 amino acids: CASSLLGGQGANYGYTF. Here the CDR3 DNA reads TGTGCCAGCAGCTTATTGGGGGGACAGGGGGCTAACTATGGCTACACCTTC.

The V call is TRBV29-1, the J call TRBJ2-7, with D perhaps being TRBD1 or TRBD2 (5 bases each). The CDR3 totals 13 residues. The germline V and J ends were trimmed by 6 bases and 3 bases, with 15 bases remaining between them. Germline V gene sequence: CDR1 SQVTM, CDR2 ANQGSEA. The CDR3 DNA sequence: TGCAGCGTGAGCCGGGACGGACACTACGAGCAGTACTTC. Encoded protein: CSVSRDGHYEQYF.

V and J are TRBV5-1 and TRBJ1-1; 8 bases line up with TRBD1. V lost 3 bases and J lost 0; bases outside the gene matches: 4. Germline V lookup: CDR1 SGHRS, CDR2 YFSETQ. The CDR3 sequence is 15 residues long. The CDR3 region is CASSSGQGLNTEAFF. The CDR3 DNA sequence: TGCGCCAGCAGCTCCGGACAGGGTCTGAACACTGAAGCTTTCTTT.

The chain carries TRBV7-9 and TRBJ2-7; D gene ambiguous. The CDR3 length is 12 residues. Germline CDR1 is SEHNR and CDR2 is FQNEAQ (reference sequence). The V end was cut by 2 bases, the J end by 5 bases, with 7 bases between. CDR3 sequence: CASSLIGHEQYF. CDR3 DNA: TGTGCCAGCAGCTTAATTGGTCACGAGCAGTACTTC.

The CDR3 spells CASTHYNEQFF. As DNA, the CDR3 is TGTGCCAGCACACACTACAATGAGCAGTTCTTC. This chain connects TRBV6-5 to TRBJ2-1; D gene uncertain. There are 11 residues in the CDR3. Trimming removed 7 bases from V and 3 bases from J, with 4 bases in between. Germline CDR1 reads MNHEY; CDR2 reads SVGAGI.